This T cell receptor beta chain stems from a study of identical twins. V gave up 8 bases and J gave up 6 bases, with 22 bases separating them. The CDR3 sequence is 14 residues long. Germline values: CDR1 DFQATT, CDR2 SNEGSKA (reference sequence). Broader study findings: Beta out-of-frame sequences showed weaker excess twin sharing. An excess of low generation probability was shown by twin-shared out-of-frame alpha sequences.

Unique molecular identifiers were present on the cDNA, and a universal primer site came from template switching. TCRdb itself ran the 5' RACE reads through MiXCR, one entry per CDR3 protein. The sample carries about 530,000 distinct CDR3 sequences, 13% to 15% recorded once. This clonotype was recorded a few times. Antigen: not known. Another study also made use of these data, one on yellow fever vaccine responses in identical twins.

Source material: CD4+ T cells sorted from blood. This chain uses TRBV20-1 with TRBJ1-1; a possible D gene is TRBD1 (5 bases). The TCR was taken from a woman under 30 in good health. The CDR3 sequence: CSSKSGWGVSEAFF. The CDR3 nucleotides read TGCAGTTCGAAGTCGGGCTGGGGCGTGTCTGAAGCTTTCTTT.